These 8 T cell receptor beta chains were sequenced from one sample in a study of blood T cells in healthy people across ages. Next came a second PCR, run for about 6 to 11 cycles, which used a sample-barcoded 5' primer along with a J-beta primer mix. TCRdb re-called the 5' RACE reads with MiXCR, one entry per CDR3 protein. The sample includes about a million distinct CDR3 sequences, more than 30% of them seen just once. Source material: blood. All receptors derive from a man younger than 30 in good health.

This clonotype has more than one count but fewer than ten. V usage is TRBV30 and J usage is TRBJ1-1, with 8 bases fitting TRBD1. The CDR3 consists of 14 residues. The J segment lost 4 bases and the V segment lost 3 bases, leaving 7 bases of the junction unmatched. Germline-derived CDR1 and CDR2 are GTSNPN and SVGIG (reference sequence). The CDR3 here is CAWRWAGGRTEAFF. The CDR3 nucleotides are TGTGCCTGGAGGTGGGCAGGGGGCCGCACTGAAGCTTTCTTT.

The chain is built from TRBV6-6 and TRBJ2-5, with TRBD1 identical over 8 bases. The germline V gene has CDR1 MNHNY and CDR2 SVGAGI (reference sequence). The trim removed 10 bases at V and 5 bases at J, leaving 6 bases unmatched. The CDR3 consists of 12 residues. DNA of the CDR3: TGTGCCACCAAGAGGACAGGGGAGACCCAGTACTTC. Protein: CATKRTGETQYF.

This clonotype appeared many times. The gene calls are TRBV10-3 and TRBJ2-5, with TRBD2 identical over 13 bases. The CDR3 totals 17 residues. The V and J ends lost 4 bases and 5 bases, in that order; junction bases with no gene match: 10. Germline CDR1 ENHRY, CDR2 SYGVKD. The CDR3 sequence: CAISATSGGPESETQYF. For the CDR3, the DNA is TGTGCCATCAGTGCGACTAGCGGGGGGCCCGAGTCTGAGACCCAGTACTTC.

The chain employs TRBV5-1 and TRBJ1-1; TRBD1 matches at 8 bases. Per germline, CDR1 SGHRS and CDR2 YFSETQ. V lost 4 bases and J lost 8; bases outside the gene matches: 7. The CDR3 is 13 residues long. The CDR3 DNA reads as TGCGCCAGCAGCGGACAACAGGGGGAAGAAGCTTTCTTT. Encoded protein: CASSGQQGEEAFF.

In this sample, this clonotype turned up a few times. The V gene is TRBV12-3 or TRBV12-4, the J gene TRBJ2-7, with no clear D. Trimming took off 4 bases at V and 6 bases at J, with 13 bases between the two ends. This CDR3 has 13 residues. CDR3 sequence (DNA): TGTGCCAGCAGTTCCCGGGCCCTGGTCGAGCAGTACTTC. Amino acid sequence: CASSSRALVEQYF.

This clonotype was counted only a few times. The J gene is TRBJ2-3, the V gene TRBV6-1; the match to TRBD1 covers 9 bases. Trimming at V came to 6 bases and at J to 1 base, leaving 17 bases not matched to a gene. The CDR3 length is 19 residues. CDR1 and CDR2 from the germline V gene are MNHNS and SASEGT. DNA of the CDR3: TGTGCCAGCAGACCTATTCCGGGACAGGGATTAGGGGGCACAGATACGCAGTATTTT. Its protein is CASRPIPGQGLGGTDTQYF.

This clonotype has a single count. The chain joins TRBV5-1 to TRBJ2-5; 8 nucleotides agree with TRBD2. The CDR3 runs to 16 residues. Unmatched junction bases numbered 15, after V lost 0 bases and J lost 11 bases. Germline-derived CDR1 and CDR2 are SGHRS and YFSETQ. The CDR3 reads CASSLASGSSYNEQYF. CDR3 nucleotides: TGCGCCAGCAGCTTGGCGAGCGGGAGCTCCTACAATGAGCAGTACTTC.

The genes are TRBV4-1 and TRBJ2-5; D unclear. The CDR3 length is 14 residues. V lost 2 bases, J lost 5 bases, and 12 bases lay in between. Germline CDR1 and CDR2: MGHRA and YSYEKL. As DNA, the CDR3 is TGCGCCAGCAGCCAAACTTGGAAAGGGGAGACCCAGTACTTC. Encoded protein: CASSQTWKGETQYF.